This TCR beta chain was sequenced for a study of patients and donors after allogeneic stem cell transplantation. The germline V gene has CDR1 MNHEY and CDR2 SVGAGI. Trimming removed 2 bases from V and 7 bases from J; junction bases left unmatched: 17. The CDR3 spans 19 residues. TCRdb independently ran MiXCR on the RT-PCR reads; one entry per CDR3 protein. The sample gives roughly 960,000 distinct CDR3 sequences, roughly 18% of which show up once; about 6% is in the top ten. The sequencing sample was made of blood, either unsorted or a sorted T cell fraction (not recorded which). The receptor was derived from a human donor who was either an allogeneic HSCT recipient or a stem cell or donor lymphocyte infusion donor (not recorded which). It is not recorded whose cells these are; they may come from a transplant donor. The chain carries TRBV6-5 and TRBJ2-1; TRBD2 matches 10 bases. As DNA, the CDR3 is TGTGCCAGCAGTTACCGCAACCTCGCCTCTAGCGGGAGAAATAATGAGCAGTTCTTC. Residues: CASSYRNLASSGRNNEQFF.